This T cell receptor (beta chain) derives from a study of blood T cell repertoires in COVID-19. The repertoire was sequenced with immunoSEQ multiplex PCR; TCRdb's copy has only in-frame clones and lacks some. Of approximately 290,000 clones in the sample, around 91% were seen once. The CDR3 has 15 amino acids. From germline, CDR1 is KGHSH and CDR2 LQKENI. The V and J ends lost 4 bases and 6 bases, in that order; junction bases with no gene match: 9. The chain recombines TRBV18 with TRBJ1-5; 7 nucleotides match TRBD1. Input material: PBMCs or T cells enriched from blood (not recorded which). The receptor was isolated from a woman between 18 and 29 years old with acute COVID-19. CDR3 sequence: CASSLRQGVGQPQHF. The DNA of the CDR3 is TGTGCCAGCTCACTACGACAGGGAGTGGGTCAGCCCCAGCATTTT. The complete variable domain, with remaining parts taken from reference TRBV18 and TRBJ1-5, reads NAGVMQNPRHLVRRRGQEARLRCSPMKGHSHVYWYRQLPEEGLKFMVYLQKENIIDESGMPKERFSAEFPKEGPSILRIQQVVRGDSAAYFCASSLRQGVGQPQHFGDGTRLSIL.